This TCR beta chain was captured in a study of control samples from healthy donors and cancer patients. The CDR3 runs 16 residues. The germline V gene encodes CDR1 MDHEN and CDR2 SYDVKM. V dropped 5 bases and J dropped 2 bases, with 17 bases sitting between them. This clone has just one count. Only in-frame clones appear in the TCRdb table, and some are missing; sequencing was by immunoSEQ multiplex PCR. The sample has tens of thousands of clones, around four fifths seen once. This clonotype was obtained from a man in his fifties or sixties with colorectal cancer. Sequencing was carried out using PBMCs. This rearrangement joins TRBV28 to TRBJ2-3, with D maybe TRBD2 (6 bases). CDR3 DNA sequence: TGTGCCAGCAGTAGACCGGGAGTTGGTAACACAGATACGCAGTATTTT. The encoded protein is CASSRPGVGNTDTQYF. Full variable domain (remainder filled in from reference TRBV28 and TRBJ2-3): DVKVTQSSRYLVKRTGEKVFLECVQDMDHENMFWYRQDPGLGLRLIYFSYDVKMKEKGDIPEGYSVSREKKERFSLILESASTNQTSMYLCASSRPGVGNTDTQYFGPGTRLTVL.